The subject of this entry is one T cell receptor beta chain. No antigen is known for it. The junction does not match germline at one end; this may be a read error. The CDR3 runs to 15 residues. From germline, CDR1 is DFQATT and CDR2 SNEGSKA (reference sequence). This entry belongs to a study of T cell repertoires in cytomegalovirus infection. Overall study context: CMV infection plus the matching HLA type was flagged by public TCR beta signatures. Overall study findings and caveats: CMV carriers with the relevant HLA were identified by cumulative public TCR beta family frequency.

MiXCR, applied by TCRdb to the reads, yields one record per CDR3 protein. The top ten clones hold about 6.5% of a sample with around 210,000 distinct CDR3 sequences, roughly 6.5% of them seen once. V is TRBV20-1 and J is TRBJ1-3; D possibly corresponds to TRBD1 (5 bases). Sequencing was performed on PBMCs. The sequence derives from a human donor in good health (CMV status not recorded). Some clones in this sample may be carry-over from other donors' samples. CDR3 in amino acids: CSTRDTRAPGNTIYF. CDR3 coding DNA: TGCAGTACTAGAGATACCAGGGCACCTGGAAACACCATATATTTT.